This entry features one TCR beta chain sequence. Using immunoSEQ multiplex PCR, the repertoire was profiled, and TCRdb retains in-frame clones only, with some absent. The sample yields tens of thousands of clones, 90% seen once. The data were taken from a study of blood T cell repertoires in COVID-19. Study details: PBMCs, B-cell-depleted T cells, or T cells were the source of the cDNA or gDNA that made up the material.

Trimming shortened V by 4 bases and J by 6 bases, and 15 bases separated the two germline ends. The CDR3 is 14 residues long. Germline CDR1 WNHNN, CDR2 SYGVQD (reference sequence). The TCR sequence derives from a man aged 60 to 69 with acute or convalescent COVID-19. The specimen sequenced was peripheral blood. The genes are TRBV10-1 and TRBJ1-2, with unresolved D. The CDR3 protein is CASSGRGSDDGYTF. The CDR3 DNA sequence: TGCGCCAGCAGTGGGCGGGGTTCCGACGATGGCTACACCTTC.